These 10 T cell receptor beta chains were sequenced from one sample in a study of OX40 agonist ivuxolimab in advanced cancers. Profiled with immunoSEQ multiplex PCR; TCRdb holds only in-frame clones, not every one. The repertoire holds under 100,000 clones, about 85% seen once, with approximately 2.3% in the top ten. The material was CD4+ or CD8+ T cells sorted from blood, obtained in a trial of the OX40 agonist ivuxolimab. These TCRs come from an adult with an advanced solid tumor such as melanoma, head and neck, liver or kidney cancer.

The V and J genes are TRBV5-4 and TRBJ2-3; D gene ambiguous. The V end was cut by 0 bases, the J end by 2 bases, with 4 bases between. The CDR3 is 13 residues long. Germline values: CDR1 SGHNT, CDR2 YYREEE (reference sequence). Written as DNA, the CDR3 is TGTGCCAGCAGCTTGGCCATCACAGATACGCAGTATTTT. Translation gives CASSLAITDTQYF.

The V gene is TRBV5-4, the J gene TRBJ2-2; TRBD1 aligns across 7 bases. The CDR3 loop spans 16 amino acids. The germline CDR1 and CDR2 sequences are SGHNT and YYREEE (reference sequence). Trimming cost V 4 bases and J 0 bases; bases outside gene matches: 6. The CDR3 here is CASSPRQGSNTGELFF. The CDR3 nucleotides read TGTGCCAGCAGCCCGCGACAGGGATCGAACACCGGGGAGCTGTTTTTT.

This chain connects TRBV5-6 to TRBJ1-5, with no clear D. The V and J ends lost 1 base and 5 bases respectively, with 7 bases between them. Germline V gene sequence: CDR1 SGHDT, CDR2 YYEEEE. The CDR3 covers 13 residues. In DNA form, the CDR3 reads TGTGCCAGCAGCTTGTTCCGGGATCAGCCCCAGCATTTT. This sequence encodes CASSLFRDQPQHF.

This clone was counted a few times. Written as DNA, the CDR3 is TGTGCCAGCAGCTTGGTGGCGGGTAATTCACCCCTCCACTTT. It specifies CASSLVAGNSPLHF. The chain carries TRBV5-6 and TRBJ1-6; D gene ambiguous. V was cut by 0 bases and J by 6 bases, with 7 bases left in between. CDR3 length: 14 residues. The V gene's germline CDR1 is SGHDT and CDR2 YYEEEE.

The V call is TRBV7-3, the J call TRBJ1-2; maybe TRBD1 (6 bases). Germline CDR1 and CDR2: SGHTA and FQGTGA. The CDR3 is 13 residues long. The V and J ends lost 5 bases and 8 bases respectively, with 15 bases between them. The CDR3 here is CASSLDTGWGYTF. CDR3 coding DNA: TGTGCCAGCAGCCTAGACACAGGGTGGGGCTACACCTTC. Drawing the rest from reference TRBV7-3 and TRBJ1-2, the complete variable domain is GAGVSQTPSNKVTEKGKYVELRCDPISGHTALYWYRQSLGQGPEFLIYFQGTGAADDSGLPNDRFFAVRPEGSVSTLKIQRTERGDSAVYLCASSLDTGWGYTFGSGTRLTVV.

The chain uses TRBV7-6 and TRBJ2-7, with D possibly TRBD1 on 5 matching bases. V lost 0 bases, J lost 6 bases, and 9 bases lay in between. Germline-derived CDR1 and CDR2 are SGHVS and FNYEAQ. The CDR3 loop spans 13 amino acids. In nucleotides, the CDR3 is TGTGCCAGCAGCTTAGCCCCAGGGATCGAGCAGTACTTC. As protein: CASSLAPGIEQYF.

This chain uses TRBV28 with TRBJ2-7, with D uncertain. The CDR3 is 13 amino acids. Trimming removed 4 bases from V and 8 bases from J, with 15 bases in between. Germline V gene lookup returns CDR1 MDHEN and CDR2 SYDVKM. CDR3 amino acids: CASSYLSQIKQYF. The CDR3 DNA follows: TGTGCCAGCAGTTACCTCTCCCAGATAAAGCAGTACTTC.

J is TRBJ2-1 and V is TRBV5-4; TRBD1 or TRBD2 may be the D gene (5 bases each). Looked up from germline, CDR1 is SGHNT and CDR2 is YYREEE (reference sequence). V was pared by 0 bases and J by 5 bases, with 12 bases between. The CDR3 is 15 amino acids. Here the CDR3 reads CASSLGGTGNNEQFF. CDR3 coding DNA: TGTGCCAGCAGCTTGGGGGGGACGGGGAACAATGAGCAGTTCTTC.

The chain employs TRBV5-1 and TRBJ1-1; D remains unclear. CDR1 and CDR2 from the germline V gene are SGHRS and YFSETQ. The CDR3 has 14 amino acids. V was trimmed by 4 bases and J by 10 bases, leaving 20 bases between them. CDR3 DNA: TGCGCCAGCAGCCTGGAGGATGCCCTTGAGAGAGCTTTCTTT. It translates to CASSLEDALERAFF. Looking up the rest from reference TRBV5-1 and TRBJ1-1 gives the full variable domain: KAGVTQTPRYLIKTRGQQVTLSCSPISGHRSVSWYQQTPGQGLQFLFEYFSETQRNKGNFPGRFSGRQFSNSRSEMNVSTLELGDSALYLCASSLEDALERAFFGQGTRLTVV.

This rearrangement joins TRBV7-9 to TRBJ1-6; 7 bases align to TRBD1. The germline V gene has CDR1 SEHNR and CDR2 FQNEAQ (reference sequence). The CDR3 extends over 16 amino acids. After removal of 5 bases from V and 7 bases from J, the junction contained 11 bases not matched to a gene. The CDR3 protein is CASSPSAGGRNSPLHF. Here the CDR3 DNA reads TGTGCCAGCAGCCCCAGCGCAGGGGGAAGGAATTCACCCCTCCACTTT.